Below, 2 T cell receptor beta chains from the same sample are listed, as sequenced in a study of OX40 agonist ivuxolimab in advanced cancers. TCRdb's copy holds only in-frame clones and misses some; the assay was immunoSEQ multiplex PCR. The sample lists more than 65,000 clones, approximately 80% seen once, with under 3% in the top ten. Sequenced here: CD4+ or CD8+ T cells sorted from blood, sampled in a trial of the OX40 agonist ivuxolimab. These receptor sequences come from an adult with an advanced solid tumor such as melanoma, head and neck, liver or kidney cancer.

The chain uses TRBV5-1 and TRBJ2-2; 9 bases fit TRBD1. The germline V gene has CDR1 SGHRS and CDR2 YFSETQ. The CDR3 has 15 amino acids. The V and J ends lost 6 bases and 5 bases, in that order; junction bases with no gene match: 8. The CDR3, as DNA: TGCGCCAGCAAGGTCCGGGACAGGGAGACCGGGGAGCTGTTTTTT. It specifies CASKVRDRETGELFF.

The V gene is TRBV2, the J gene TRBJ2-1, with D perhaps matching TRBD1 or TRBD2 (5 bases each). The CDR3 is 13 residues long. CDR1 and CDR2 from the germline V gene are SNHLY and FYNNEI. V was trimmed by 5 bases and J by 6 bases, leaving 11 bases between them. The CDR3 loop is CASSFLGTNEQFF. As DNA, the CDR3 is TGTGCCAGCAGTTTCCTCGGGACCAATGAGCAGTTCTTC.